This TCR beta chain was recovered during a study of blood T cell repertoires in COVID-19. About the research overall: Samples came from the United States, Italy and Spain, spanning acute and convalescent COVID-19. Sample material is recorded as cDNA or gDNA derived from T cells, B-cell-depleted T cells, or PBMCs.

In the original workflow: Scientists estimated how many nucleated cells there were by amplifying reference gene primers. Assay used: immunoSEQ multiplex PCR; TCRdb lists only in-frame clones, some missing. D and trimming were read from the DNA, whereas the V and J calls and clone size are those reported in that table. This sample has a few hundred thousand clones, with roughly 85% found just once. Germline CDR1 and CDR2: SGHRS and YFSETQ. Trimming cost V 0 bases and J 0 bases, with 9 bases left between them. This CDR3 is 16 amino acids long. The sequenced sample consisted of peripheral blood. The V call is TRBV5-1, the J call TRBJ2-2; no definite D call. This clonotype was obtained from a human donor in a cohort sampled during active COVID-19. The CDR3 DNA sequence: TGCGCCAGCAGCTTGGTCTCGGCGGCGAACACCGGGGAGCTGTTTTTT. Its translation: CASSLVSAANTGELFF.